This is a list of T cell receptor beta chains from one sample in a study of blood T cell repertoires in COVID-19. Sequencing used immunoSEQ multiplex PCR; TCRdb keeps in-frame clones, though not all of them. The sample yields roughly 88,000 clones, around 90% seen once. Sequenced material: peripheral blood. These receptors originate from a woman in her forties or fifties in a cohort sampled during active COVID-19. The CDR3 runs from the conserved cysteine through the conserved F or W. The D gene is left open where the match is weak. Only some rows state a clone size, as once, few, many or a class for expanded clones.

j_call	d_call	clone_size	v_call	cdr3_aa	cdr3_nt
TRBJ2-5	.	.	TRBV7-8	CASSLGGQTQETQYF	TGTGCCAGCAGCTTAGGGGGACAAACCCAAGAGACCCAGTACTTC
TRBJ2-2	.	.	TRBV4-1	CASRERVNTGELFF	TGCGCCAGCAGAGAACGGGTGAACACCGGGGAGCTGTTTTTT
TRBJ2-5	TRBD2	.	TRBV5-6	CASSTGTSWGQETQYF	TGTGCCAGCAGCACCGGGACTAGCTGGGGGCAAGAGACCCAGTACTTC
TRBJ1-5	TRBD1	.	TRBV30	CAWGRQGDQPQHF	TGTGCCTGGGGAAGACAGGGGGATCAGCCCCAGCATTTT
TRBJ2-7	.	.	TRBV7-9	CASISGSKQYF	TGTGCCAGCATCTCTGGGAGTAAGCAGTACTTC
TRBJ2-4	.	.	TRBV7-8	CASSPLISSTSAENIQYF	TGTGCCAGCAGTCCCTTAATCTCTTCGACTAGTGCGGAAAACATTCAGTACTTC
TRBJ2-4	TRBD2	once	TRBV13	CASSFNSGSLNIQYF	TGTGCCAGCAGCTTTAATAGCGGGAGTTTAAACATTCAGTACTTC
TRBJ2-7	TRBD1	.	TRBV28	CASSSGQSSQNEQYF	TGTGCCAGCAGTTCGGGACAGTCCTCACAAAACGAGCAGTACTTC
TRBJ2-7	.	.	TRBV5-1	CASSLVVGADLGYEQYF	TGCGCCAGCAGCTTGGTCGTTGGGGCAGACCTAGGGTACGAGCAGTACTTC
TRBJ1-1	.	.	TRBV19	CASSIRDMNTEAFF	TGTGCCAGTAGTATAAGAGACATGAACACTGAAGCTTTCTTT
TRBJ2-5	TRBD1	.	TRBV3-1/TRBV3-2	CASSQGQQETQYF	TGTGCCAGCAGCCAGGGACAGCAAGAGACCCAGTACTTC
TRBJ2-7	TRBD2	.	TRBV6-5	CASSGLVGYEQYF	TGTGCCAGTTCGGGACTAGTGGGCTACGAGCAGTACTTC
TRBJ1-2	TRBD1	few	TRBV4-1	CASSQVGQVQGYTF	TGCGCCAGCAGCCAGGTCGGACAGGTGCAGGGCTACACCTTC
TRBJ2-5	TRBD2	few	TRBV7-6	CASSLVSGRAIKTQYF	TGTGCCAGCAGCTTAGTCTCCGGGAGGGCCATTAAGACCCAGTACTTC
TRBJ2-3	.	.	TRBV7-9	CASSLGGRGWQTDTQYF	TGTGCCAGCAGCTTAGGTGGGAGAGGCTGGCAGACAGATACGCAGTATTTT
TRBJ1-2	.	once	TRBV6-5	CASRAGARGYTF	TGTGCCAGCCGGGCAGGGGCGCGAGGCTACACCTTC
TRBJ2-1	TRBD2	.	TRBV11-3	CASSRLAGPFDEQFF	TGTGCCAGCAGCCGACTAGCGGGACCCTTTGATGAGCAGTTCTTC
TRBJ2-1	TRBD1	.	TRBV28	CASNPHGTGHNEQFF	TGTGCCAGCAATCCCCACGGGACAGGTCACAATGAGCAGTTCTTC
TRBJ2-3	.	.	TRBV19	CASSTVTRDTQYF	TGTGCCAGTAGTACTGTCACTAGAGATACGCAGTATTTT
TRBJ1-1	.	.	TRBV6-4	CASSTTPDTEAFF	TGTGCCAGCAGTACTACTCCAGACACTGAAGCTTTCTTT
TRBJ1-2	.	.	TRBV4-2	CASSQDRPDRNYGYTF	TGTGCCAGCAGCCAAGATCGCCCGGACAGAAACTATGGCTACACCTTC
TRBJ2-2	.	.	TRBV19	CASSITVGRQITGELFF	TGTGCCAGTAGTATAACAGTTGGCAGGCAAATCACCGGGGAGCTGTTTTTT
TRBJ1-6	.	.	TRBV3-1/TRBV3-2	CASSQSTGNSPLHF	TGTGCCAGCAGCCAGAGCACAGGGAATTCACCCCTCCACTTT
TRBJ2-2	.	.	TRBV13	CASSQGRGAGTGELFF	TGTGCCAGCAGCCAAGGACGGGGGGCAGGTACCGGGGAGCTGTTTTTT
TRBJ1-3	TRBD1	.	TRBV19	CASMARTGSGNTIYF	TGTGCCAGTATGGCCCGGACAGGCTCTGGAAACACCATATATTTT
TRBJ2-5	TRBD2	.	TRBV5-4	CAIGTNQAAQYF	TGTGCCATTGGGACTAACCAGGCGGCCCAGTACTTC
TRBJ2-7	TRBD2	.	TRBV11-3	CASSPPSAGGGEQYF	TGTGCCAGCAGCCCCCCATCGGCGGGAGGCGGCGAGCAGTACTTC
TRBJ2-3	TRBD2	.	TRBV3-1/TRBV3-2	CASSQESSGRMDTQYF	TGTGCCAGCAGCCAAGAATCCAGCGGGAGGATGGATACGCAGTATTTT
TRBJ2-1	TRBD2	.	TRBV29-1	CSVEKVAGRNEQFF	TGCAGCGTTGAAAAGGTAGCGGGAAGGAATGAGCAGTTCTTC
TRBJ2-1	TRBD1	.	TRBV6-4	CASSARTGGGNEQFF	TGTGCCAGCAGTGCCCGGACAGGGGGTGGTAATGAGCAGTTCTTC
TRBJ2-7	.	.	TRBV12-5	CASGLVQASALRSSYEQYF	TGTGCTAGTGGTTTGGTACAGGCTAGCGCACTTAGAAGCTCCTACGAGCAGTACTTC
TRBJ2-5	.	.	TRBV6-6	CASSLPTQETQYF	TGTGCCAGCAGTTTGCCTACCCAAGAGACCCAGTACTTC
TRBJ2-7	TRBD1	few	TRBV7-9	CASSLETTGGGNEQYF	TGTGCCAGCAGCTTGGAGACGACAGGGGGCGGGAACGAGCAGTACTTC
TRBJ2-7	.	.	TRBV2	CASSPLTEQYF	TGTGCCAGCAGCCCCCTAACCGAGCAGTACTTC
TRBJ2-4	TRBD2	.	TRBV15	CATSGEVSSGSGAKNIQYF	TGTGCCACCAGCGGCGAAGTCAGTAGCGGGAGTGGAGCCAAAAACATTCAGTACTTC
TRBJ2-1	.	.	TRBV29-1	CSVVSRGLGNEQFF	TGCAGCGTTGTCTCCAGGGGATTAGGGAATGAGCAGTTCTTC
TRBJ1-1	.	.	TRBV18	CASSPERVSMAEAFF	TGTGCCAGCTCACCAGAACGGGTCTCTATGGCTGAAGCTTTCTTT
TRBJ2-5	.	.	TRBV18	CASSSDRLGTQYF	TGTGCCAGCTCATCGGACAGATTGGGGACCCAGTACTTC
TRBJ2-6	.	many	TRBV3-1/TRBV3-2	CASSQLGSSGANVLTF	TGTGCCAGCAGCCAATTAGGGAGCTCTGGGGCCAACGTCCTGACTTTC
TRBJ2-4	TRBD1	.	TRBV3-1/TRBV3-2	CASSPTTGQHIQYF	TGTGCCAGCAGCCCCACGACAGGGCAGCACATTCAGTACTTC
TRBJ2-7	.	once	TRBV5-1	CASSLGYEIAYEQYF	TGCGCCAGCAGCTTGGGATATGAGATAGCCTACGAGCAGTACTTC
TRBJ2-7	.	.	TRBV6-4	CASSPPGEQYF	TGTGCCAGCAGCCCCCCGGGTGAGCAGTACTTC
TRBJ2-1	TRBD1	.	TRBV11-2	CASSSRQGIYNEQFF	TGTGCCAGCAGCTCACGACAGGGGATTTACAATGAGCAGTTCTTC
TRBJ2-1	TRBD2	.	TRBV3-1/TRBV3-2	CASSHALAGGSEQFF	TGTGCCAGCAGCCACGCGCTAGCGGGAGGATCTGAGCAGTTCTTC
TRBJ2-1	TRBD2	.	TRBV9	CASSPGLAGYNEQFF	TGTGCCAGCAGCCCGGGACTAGCGGGATACAATGAGCAGTTCTTC
TRBJ2-5	.	.	TRBV21-1	CASFFPLQETQYF	TGTGCCAGCTTTTTTCCCCTCCAAGAGACCCAGTACTTC
TRBJ1-2	.	.	TRBV3-1/TRBV3-2	CASSRDTPSGYTF	TGTGCCAGCAGCCGGGACACACCGTCCGGCTACACCTTC
TRBJ2-3	.	.	TRBV4-1	CASSQETSGPRPDTQYF	TGCGCCAGCAGCCAAGAAACCAGCGGCCCAAGACCAGATACGCAGTATTTT
TRBJ2-2	TRBD2	.	TRBV27	CASSLSETSRNTGELFF	TGTGCCAGCAGTTTATCGGAGACTAGCCGTAACACCGGGGAGCTGTTTTTT
TRBJ2-2	.	few	TRBV7-9	CASAGGTGELFF	TGTGCCAGCGCGGGCGGCACCGGGGAGCTGTTTTTT
TRBJ2-7	TRBD1	.	TRBV5-1	CASSWTGSSYEQYF	TGCGCCAGCAGCTGGACAGGGTCCTCCTACGAGCAGTACTTC
TRBJ1-1	.	.	TRBV25-1	CASSDPRGGITEAFF	TGTGCCAGCAGTGACCCCCGAGGGGGAATCACTGAAGCTTTCTTT
TRBJ1-2	TRBD1	.	TRBV5-1	CASSTGQGIYGYTF	TGCGCCAGCAGCACCGGACAGGGGATCTATGGCTACACCTTC
TRBJ2-1	TRBD2	.	TRBV9	CASSVGGGADNEQFF	TGTGCCAGCAGCGTAGGCGGGGGGGCTGACAATGAGCAGTTCTTC
TRBJ1-1	TRBD1	.	TRBV7-2	CASSLGQGIPEAFF	TGTGCCAGCAGCCTGGGACAGGGGATCCCTGAAGCTTTCTTT
TRBJ2-7	.	.	TRBV7-6	CASSLGLRQYF	TGTGCCAGCAGCCTGGGGCTTCGGCAGTACTTC
TRBJ2-1	TRBD2	.	TRBV9	CASSALAGVQGEQFF	TGTGCCAGCAGCGCACTAGCGGGAGTTCAGGGTGAGCAGTTCTTC
TRBJ2-6	TRBD1	.	TRBV11-3	CASRADRGSRSVANVLTF	TGTGCCAGCAGGGCGGACAGGGGGTCGAGGTCGGTGGCCAACGTCCTGACTTTC